The 3 T cell receptor beta chains below were found in one sample sequenced in a study of cytomegalovirus exposure and HLA in healthy donors. The PCR had 60 Vbeta and 13 Jbeta primers. The assay was immunoSEQ multiplex PCR, and TCRdb's table has in-frame clones only and misses some. The sample yields over 150,000 clones, about 63% seen once. Material: PBMCs. These receptors were taken from a middle-aged woman in good health and CMV-seropositive.

This clone was detected only a few times. At one end the junction does not follow the germline gene, possibly because of a read error. The V gene is TRBV7-9, the J gene TRBJ1-6; TRBD1 might be the D (5 bases). CDR1 and CDR2 from the germline V gene are SEHNR and FQNEAQ (reference sequence). The CDR3 is 15 residues long. The CDR3 DNA is TGTTCCAGCAGCTTAGAGGGGTCCTATAATTCACCCCTCCACTTT. It encodes CSSSLEGSYNSPLHF.

The rearrangement links TRBV6-5 to TRBJ1-1; D might be TRBD1 (6 bases). The CDR3 contains 14 residues. Germline values: CDR1 MNHEY, CDR2 SVGAGI. V was trimmed by 6 bases and J by 8 bases, leaving 19 bases between them. The CDR3 is CASRREGQPSEAFF. CDR3 in DNA: TGTGCCAGCAGGAGAGAGGGACAACCCAGCGAAGCTTTCTTT.

This chain links TRBV5-1 with TRBJ2-5; the match to TRBD2 covers 13 bases. J lost 5 bases, V lost 4 bases, and 8 bases had no gene match. From germline, CDR1 is SGHRS and CDR2 YFSETQ. The CDR3 totals 16 residues. The CDR3 sequence is CASSPLLAGGPETQYF. CDR3 DNA: TGCGCCAGCAGCCCACTACTAGCGGGAGGGCCCGAGACCCAGTACTTC.